These 10 T cell receptor beta chains were all obtained from the same sample, sequenced in a study of T cells in Graves' hyperthyroidism and ophthalmopathy. Amplified TCR beta CDR3 regions derived from RNA transcripts. Researchers ran a first-round RT-PCR on the TCR CDR3 using the HTBI primer set. TCRdb fed the multiplex PCR reads into MiXCR, producing one record per CDR3 protein. Among a few hundred thousand distinct CDR3 sequences listed, around 45% were seen once. The specimen sequenced was peripheral blood or thyroid tissue (not recorded which). These receptors were taken from a woman under 30 with Graves' hyperthyroidism.

This clonotype was counted once. A read error may explain this, as a much larger clone is one base away. V gene TRBV7-9 combines with J gene TRBJ1-2; unclear D gene. This CDR3 comprises 15 residues. Germline CDR1 SEHNR, CDR2 FQNEAQ (reference sequence). The CDR3 nucleotides read TGTGCCAGCAGCTTAAGGTGGAATCTTAATCTTGGCCACACCTTC. Protein: CASSLRWNLNLGHTF.

The sample holds many counts of this clonotype. The V and J genes are TRBV5-6 and TRBJ2-7; D call uncertain. The ends were cut back, 6 bases at V and 2 bases at J, with 15 bases in the middle. The CDR3 is made up of 14 amino acids. CDR1 is SGHDT and CDR2 is YYEEEE in the germline V gene. CDR3 coding DNA: TGTGCCAGCACGCTGGTCGGGCGAGCCTACGAGCAGTACTTC. This encodes CASTLVGRAYEQYF.

This chain links TRBV19 with TRBJ2-2; 9 bases match TRBD2. The CDR3 covers 15 residues. CDR1 is LNHDA and CDR2 is SQIVND in the germline V gene (reference sequence). The CDR3 DNA reads TGTACCTCTAGGCTGATAGCGGGAGTTACCGGGGAGCTGTTTTTT. Its translation: CTSRLIAGVTGELFF.

The chain recombines TRBV27 with TRBJ1-2; unclear D gene. The CDR3 runs to 14 residues. Per germline, CDR1 MNHEY and CDR2 SMNVEV (reference sequence). The V and J ends lost 2 bases and 4 bases respectively, with 11 bases between them. CDR3 loop: CASSLRRELYGYTF. As DNA, the CDR3 is TGTGCCAGCAGTTTACGCCGGGAGCTCTATGGCTACACCTTC.

The chain joins TRBV10-1 to TRBJ1-1; D call uncertain. The V and J ends lost 0 bases and 6 bases respectively, with 17 bases between them. This CDR3 spans 16 amino acids. CDR1 and CDR2 (germline): WNHNN, SYGVQD (reference sequence). In nucleotides, the CDR3 is TGCGCCAGCAGTGAGTCGGGCACCACCGCGTTCGCTGAAGCTTTCTTT. This encodes CASSESGTTAFAEAFF.

The chain combines TRBV20-1 with TRBJ1-5; no reliable D call. The length of the CDR3 is 14 residues. Germline CDR1 DFQATT, CDR2 SNEGSKA (reference sequence). The V gene lost 0 bases and the J gene lost 11 bases, with 17 bases spanning the gap. The CDR3 sequence is CSARDGRAGETQHF. The CDR3 region has the DNA TGCAGTGCTAGAGACGGGAGGGCAGGAGAGACCCAGCATTTT.

Concerning this clonotype itself: A much larger clone differs from this one at a single base, so this may be a read error. Lacking the conserved final phenylalanine or tryptophan, this CDR3 likely reflects a read error. This chain links TRBV20-1 with TRBJ1-5; the D is unclear. The V and J ends lost 3 bases and 4 bases respectively, with 19 bases between them. This CDR3 is built from 16 residues. Germline V CDR1 and CDR2: DFQATT, SNEGSKA (reference sequence). CDR3 region: CSASAGSPRRNQPQHS. The CDR3 nucleotides are TGCAGTGCTAGTGCCGGGTCCCCAAGGAGGAATCAGCCCCAGCATTCT.

This sequence joins TRBV7-9 and TRBJ2-6; D is unclear. V lost 3 bases, J lost 18 bases, and 3 bases lay in between. This CDR3 is 8 amino acids long. Germline V gene lookup returns CDR1 SEHNR and CDR2 FQNEAQ (reference sequence). The CDR3 sequence: CASSFRTF. The CDR3 coding sequence is TGTGCCAGCAGCTTCCGGACTTTC.

The CDR3 DNA reads as TGCAGTGCCCCGGACCTAGTCTACGAGCAGTACTTC. Protein product: CSAPDLVYEQYF. V is TRBV20-1 and J is TRBJ2-7; unclear D gene. Germline V gene lookup returns CDR1 DFQATT and CDR2 SNEGSKA (reference sequence). The CDR3 extends over 12 amino acids. Trimming shortened V by 6 bases and J by 3 bases, and 12 bases separated the two germline ends.

This clonotype has a handful of counts. The chain uses TRBV2 and TRBJ1-3; D remains ambiguous. The CDR3 runs to 14 residues. Germline V gene sequence: CDR1 SNHLY, CDR2 FYNNEI. The V gene lost 4 bases and the J gene lost 0 bases, with 7 bases spanning the gap. The CDR3 nucleotides read TGTGCCAGCAGTGGGGTCTTCTCTGGAAACACCATATATTTT. Translating gives CASSGVFSGNTIYF.